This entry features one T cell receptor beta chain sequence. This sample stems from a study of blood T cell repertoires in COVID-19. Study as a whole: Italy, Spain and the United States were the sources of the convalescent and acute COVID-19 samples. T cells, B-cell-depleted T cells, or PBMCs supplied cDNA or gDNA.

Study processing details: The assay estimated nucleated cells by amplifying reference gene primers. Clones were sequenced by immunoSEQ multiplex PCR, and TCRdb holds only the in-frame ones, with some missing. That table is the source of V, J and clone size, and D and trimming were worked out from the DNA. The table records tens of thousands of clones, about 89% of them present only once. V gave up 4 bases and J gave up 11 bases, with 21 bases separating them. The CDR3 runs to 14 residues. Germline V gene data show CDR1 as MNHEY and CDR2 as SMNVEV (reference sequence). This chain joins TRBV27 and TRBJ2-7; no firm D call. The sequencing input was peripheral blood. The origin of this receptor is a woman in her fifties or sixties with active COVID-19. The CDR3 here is CASSSLLEPVQEYF. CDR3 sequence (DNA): TGTGCCAGCAGTTCCCTCCTCGAACCCGTTCAGGAGTACTTC.